The 8 T cell receptor beta chains reported below all come from one sample, sequenced in a study of OX40 agonist ivuxolimab in advanced cancers. Produced via immunoSEQ multiplex PCR; TCRdb's table is partial and in-frame only. The repertoire includes roughly 93,000 clones, approximately 80% of them detected once, and roughly 5.2% sits in the top ten. Sequenced material: CD4+ or CD8+ T cells sorted from blood, taken in a trial of the OX40 agonist ivuxolimab. The receptors derive from an adult with an advanced solid tumor such as melanoma, head and neck, liver or kidney cancer.

The V and J genes are TRBV30 and TRBJ1-4, with 11 positions matching TRBD1. J lost 7 bases, V lost 2 bases, and 6 bases had no gene match. The germline CDR1 and CDR2 sequences are GTSNPN and SVGIG (reference sequence). CDR3 length equals 15 residues. CDR3 protein: CAWSRTDRGPEKLFF. CDR3 sequence (DNA): TGTGCCTGGAGTAGGACGGACAGGGGGCCTGAAAAACTGTTTTTT.

V is TRBV30 and J is TRBJ1-1; TRBD1 matches at 10 bases. Germline V gene lookup returns CDR1 GTSNPN and CDR2 SVGIG (reference sequence). The CDR3 length is 13 residues. V was pared by 8 bases and J by 4 bases, with 7 bases of the junction left unmatched. CDR3 residues: CAGWDRGGTEAFF. For the CDR3, the DNA is TGTGCCGGATGGGACAGGGGAGGCACTGAAGCTTTCTTT.

The rearrangement joins TRBV7-9 to TRBJ1-1; no reliable D call. The CDR3 is 15 amino acids. CDR1 and CDR2 (germline): SEHNR, FQNEAQ (reference sequence). The V end was cut by 1 base, the J end by 1 base, with 10 bases between. The chain's CDR3 is CASSLGGMTNTEAFF. The CDR3 nucleotides are TGTGCCAGCAGCTTAGGCGGGATGACGAACACTGAAGCTTTCTTT.

The chain employs TRBV11-2 and TRBJ2-3, with D uncertain. V dropped 0 bases and J dropped 2 bases, with 12 bases sitting between them. This CDR3 comprises 16 residues. In germline, CDR1 is SGHAT, CDR2 FQNNGV. The CDR3 DNA is TGTGCCAGCAGCTTAGATTCATGGGGATCCACAGATACGCAGTATTTT. Translating it yields CASSLDSWGSTDTQYF.

This rearrangement joins TRBV2 to TRBJ1-4, with D perhaps matching TRBD1 (6 bases). This CDR3 comprises 14 residues. The V gene lost 6 bases and the J gene lost 5 bases, with 13 bases spanning the gap. Germline V gives CDR1 SNHLY, CDR2 FYNNEI. CDR3 protein: CASRPGDGNEKLFF. The CDR3 DNA follows: TGTGCCAGCAGACCAGGGGATGGAAATGAAAAACTGTTTTTT.

This chain connects TRBV6-1 to TRBJ1-2; D ambiguous. The length of the CDR3 is 14 residues. V was shortened by 9 bases and J by 4 bases, with 18 bases between the two germline ends. CDR1 and CDR2 from the germline V gene are MNHNS and SASEGT. The CDR3 nucleotides are TGTGCCAGTGAATCGGGCCCCGGCGGCTATGGCTACACCTTC. It specifies CASESGPGGYGYTF.

This chain links TRBV6-1 with TRBJ1-2, with D perhaps matching TRBD1 (5 bases). Per germline, CDR1 MNHNS and CDR2 SASEGT. This CDR3 contains 13 residues. The V end was cut by 6 bases, the J end by 8 bases, with 16 bases between. The CDR3 loop is CASSRDLSLGYTF. The CDR3 DNA reads TGTGCCAGCAGCCGGGACCTCTCGCTCGGCTACACCTTC.

The chain carries TRBV19 and TRBJ2-7; D gene uncertain. CDR1 and CDR2 (germline): LNHDA, SQIVND (reference sequence). V was pared by 8 bases and J by 1 base, with 6 bases between. The CDR3 is made up of 11 amino acids. CDR3 nucleotides: TGTGCCAGTGCCGGGTCCTACGAGCAGTACTTC. Its translation is CASAGSYEQYF.